These T cell receptor beta chains were read from a single sample in a study of immune heterogeneity within non-small cell lung tumors. TCRdb itself ran the multiplex PCR reads through MiXCR, one entry per CDR3 protein. Among around 12,000 distinct CDR3 sequences listed, around a fifth were seen once. Sample: lung tumor tissue. The origin of the receptors is a man in his 60s with non-small cell lung cancer. Both conserved end residues are part of each CDR3. A D gene is named only where the DNA matches it firmly. Size tells how often a clone was seen (once, few, many) or the class of an expanded clone, and some rows leave it out.

J: TRBJ2-1
size: -
V: TRBV7-6
D: TRBD2
DNA: TGTGCCAGCAGCTTAGGGAACCTAGCGGGGCTCGACAATGAGCAGTTCTTC
CDR3: CASSLGNLAGLDNEQFF

J: TRBJ1-1
size: few
V: TRBV6-2/TRBV6-3
D: -
DNA: TGTGCCAGCAGTTACTTCGGGGCGGGCACTGAAGCTTTCTTT
CDR3: CASSYFGAGTEAFF

J: TRBJ2-1
size: -
V: TRBV4-1
D: -
DNA: TGCGCCAGCAGCCGAGGGGGTACTAACAATGAGCAGTTCTTC
CDR3: CASSRGGTNNEQFF

J: TRBJ1-4
size: -
V: TRBV2
D: -
DNA: TGTGCCAGCAGTGAAGTTAGACTGTTTTTT
CDR3: CASSEVRLFF

J: TRBJ1-3
size: -
V: TRBV4-1
D: TRBD1
DNA: TGCGCCAGCAGCCAGGACAGGGGGTCCGGAAACACCATATATTTT
CDR3: CASSQDRGSGNTIYF

J: TRBJ2-1
size: once
V: TRBV4-1
D: TRBD2
DNA: TGCGCCAGCAGCCAAGAGGCCCAACTAGCGGGGCTACATCGAGAGCAGTTCTTC
CDR3: CASSQEAQLAGLHREQFF

J: TRBJ1-1
size: -
V: TRBV6-5
D: -
DNA: TGTGCCAGCAGTTACGTGGGAGTCACTGAAGCTTTCTTT
CDR3: CASSYVGVTEAFF

J: TRBJ2-3
size: -
V: TRBV20-1
D: -
DNA: TGCAGTGCTAGAGTGGCGTGGGCTAGCGGCACAGATACGCAGTATTTT
CDR3: CSARVAWASGTDTQYF

J: TRBJ1-4
size: many
V: TRBV6-1
D: -
DNA: TGTGCCAGCAGCAGGGAGTTGGATGAAAAACTGTTTTTT
CDR3: CASSRELDEKLFF

J: TRBJ1-4
size: -
V: TRBV19
D: TRBD1
DNA: TGTGCCAGTAGTTCCCAGGGGGGGCGAAAACTGTTTTTT
CDR3: CASSSQGGRKLFF

J: TRBJ2-1
size: few
V: TRBV29-1
D: TRBD2
DNA: TGCAGCGTTGAAAAGGGTCGGGGTAGCGGGGCCTACAATGAGCAGTTCTTC
CDR3: CSVEKGRGSGAYNEQFF

J: TRBJ1-5
size: medium-sized
V: TRBV30
D: -
DNA: TGTGCCTGGAGCGGCCGAATTGGTAGCAATCAGCCCCAGCATTTT
CDR3: CAWSGRIGSNQPQHF

J: TRBJ2-3
size: medium-sized
V: TRBV12-3/TRBV12-4
D: TRBD2
DNA: TGTGCCAGCAGTACGGCTAGCGGGATTAGCACAGATACGCAGTATTTT
CDR3: CASSTASGISTDTQYF

J: TRBJ2-7
size: many
V: TRBV2
D: -
DNA: TGTGCCAGCAGTGAGGTTAGGGGGACCAAATACGAGCAGTACTTC
CDR3: CASSEVRGTKYEQYF

J: TRBJ2-7
size: few
V: TRBV20-1
D: -
DNA: TGCAGTGCTACACCACCGGACAACACCTACGAGCAGTACTTC
CDR3: CSATPPDNTYEQYF

J: TRBJ1-2
size: once
V: TRBV6-4
D: -
DNA: TGTGCCAGCAGTGGCCTTCCATGGGCCGGCTACACCTTC
CDR3: CASSGLPWAGYTF

J: TRBJ2-2
size: -
V: TRBV6-2/TRBV6-3
D: -
DNA: TGTGCCAGCAGTTCAGGTGACGGACCCTTCAAGCGGCTGTTTTTT
CDR3: CASSSGDGPFKRLFF

J: TRBJ1-1
size: medium-sized
V: TRBV20-1
D: -
DNA: TGCAGTGCGATCGACCCCTGGGGAAACACTGAAGCTTTCTTT
CDR3: CSAIDPWGNTEAFF